Listed below are T cell receptor beta chains from one sample, sequenced in a study of OX40 agonist ivuxolimab in advanced cancers. The protocol was immunoSEQ multiplex PCR, while the TCRdb copy is restricted to in-frame clones and leaves out a portion. Here the sample spans 70,000 to 80,000 clones, 92% being singletons. Sample: CD4+ or CD8+ T cells sorted from blood, taken in a trial of the OX40 agonist ivuxolimab. All receptors derive from an adult with an advanced solid tumor such as melanoma, head and neck, liver or kidney cancer. The CDR3 runs from the conserved cysteine through the conserved F or W. D genes are given only for firm matches. For some rows the clone size is stated as once, few or many, or as a class when expanded; others skip it.

j_gene,d_gene,v_gene,abundance,CDR3nt,CDR3aa
TRBJ2-2,.,TRBV4-3,.,TGCGCCAGTAGTCTGTCGGGAGTGGTAAACACCGGGGAGCTGTTTTTT,CASSLSGVVNTGELFF
TRBJ1-1,TRBD1,TRBV5-1,few,TGCGCCAGCAGTACCCACAGGGGCAACACTGAAGCTTTCTTT,CASSTHRGNTEAFF
TRBJ1-1,.,TRBV5-5,.,TGTGCCAGCAGCTTGTTCGGGGAAACGGCTGAAGCTTTCTTT,CASSLFGETAEAFF
TRBJ2-3,TRBD2,TRBV25-1,.,TGTGCCAGCAGTGACGGGGCGGGAGTGGCAGATACGCAGTATTTT,CASSDGAGVADTQYF
TRBJ2-7,TRBD1,TRBV7-9,.,TGTGCCAGCAGCTACAACGACAGGGGGTTCTCCGAGCAGTACTTC,CASSYNDRGFSEQYF
TRBJ1-5,.,TRBV30,once,TGTGCCTGGAGTTTCCCGGGAGGTTTCAATCAGCCCCAGCATTTT,CAWSFPGGFNQPQHF
TRBJ2-2,TRBD2,TRBV9,.,TGTGCCAGCAGCGTACTAGCGGGAGGGACGGGGACCGGGGAGCTGTTTTTT,CASSVLAGGTGTGELFF
TRBJ1-4,.,TRBV30,once,TGTGCCTCACAGGGTTTCGAAAAACTGTTTTTT,CASQGFEKLFF
TRBJ1-4,.,TRBV5-1,.,TGCGCCAGCAGCTTGGACAGGGAGGTAAAAGATGAAAAACTGTTTTTT,CASSLDREVKDEKLFF
TRBJ2-1,TRBD2,TRBV23-1,once,TGCGCCAGCAGTCAATCCCCTGGACTAGGGAAGAATGAGCAGTTCTTC,CASSQSPGLGKNEQFF
TRBJ1-1,.,TRBV4-2,.,TGTGCCAGCAGCCGCAGCCGGGGTGAGGGTTCGGGGAACACTGAAGCTTTCTTT,CASSRSRGEGSGNTEAFF
TRBJ2-7,TRBD2,TRBV30,.,TGTGCCTGGAATCTGGGACTAGGGGACGAGCAGTACTTC,CAWNLGLGDEQYF
TRBJ2-7,TRBD1,TRBV7-9,few,TGTGCCAGCAGCTTCAGGGACAGATACTACGAGCAGTACTTC,CASSFRDRYYEQYF
TRBJ1-2,.,TRBV9,.,TGTGCCAGCAGCGTTCCCGCTATGGGCTACACCTTC,CASSVPAMGYTF
TRBJ1-1,.,TRBV5-1,.,TGCGCCAGCAACTCAGGGTTGAACACTGAAGCTTTCTTT,CASNSGLNTEAFF
TRBJ2-2,.,TRBV5-6,.,TGTGCCAGCAGCTCGGCCGGTGCGAACACCGGGGAGCTGTTTTTT,CASSSAGANTGELFF
TRBJ1-5,.,TRBV7-8,once,TGTGCCAGCAGCTTAAGCCGGACACTTAGCAATCAGCCCCAGCATTTT,CASSLSRTLSNQPQHF
TRBJ1-2,.,TRBV6-5,.,TGTGCCAGCAGCCCCCCAGCGGGGACCTATGGCTACACCTTC,CASSPPAGTYGYTF
TRBJ2-2,TRBD2,TRBV14,.,TGTGCCAGCAGCCCCGGACTAGCGGGGATCACCGGGGAGCTGTTTTTT,CASSPGLAGITGELFF
TRBJ2-1,TRBD2,TRBV7-9,.,TGTGCCAGCAGCTTTAGCGGGACCTCAAGCTCCTACAATGAGCAGTTCTTC,CASSFSGTSSSYNEQFF
TRBJ2-1,.,TRBV18,.,TGTGCCAGCTCACCTATCCTCGGGAGTCGAGGCAATGAGCAGTTCTTC,CASSPILGSRGNEQFF
TRBJ1-2,TRBD1,TRBV19,few,TGTGCCAGTAGTATTCGGACAGGGGATGCGTGGGGCTACACCTTC,CASSIRTGDAWGYTF
TRBJ1-1,.,TRBV19,few,TGTGCCAGTAGACCCGTGGGGATGCGGTACACTGAAGCTTTCTTT,CASRPVGMRYTEAFF
TRBJ2-3,.,TRBV27,.,TGTGCCAGCAGTCGGGGAGGCGCGGGGACAGATACGCAGTATTTT,CASSRGGAGTDTQYF
TRBJ2-3,TRBD2,TRBV5-1,.,TGCGCCAGCAGCCAGGGGACTAGCGGGATGACAGATACGCAGTATTTT,CASSQGTSGMTDTQYF
TRBJ1-2,TRBD1,TRBV6-5,.,TGTGCCAGCAGTTACTGGGGACAGGGGGCAAGGGGTGGCTACACCTTC,CASSYWGQGARGGYTF
TRBJ1-2,.,TRBV6-6,.,TGTGCCAGCAGAACGGGACCGCGCTATGGCTACACCTTC,CASRTGPRYGYTF
TRBJ1-5,TRBD1,TRBV5-4,.,TGTGCCAGCAGCGTACAGGGGAATCAGCCCCAGCATTTT,CASSVQGNQPQHF
TRBJ2-7,TRBD1,TRBV7-2,.,TGTGCCAGCAGCTCCCGACAGGGTAGCAACGAGCAGTACTTC,CASSSRQGSNEQYF
TRBJ2-1,TRBD2,TRBV23-1,.,TGCGCCAGCATCCTCCCGGGACTAGCGGGAGCCTTTTCCTACAATGAGCAGTTCTTC,CASILPGLAGAFSYNEQFF
TRBJ2-1,.,TRBV6-5,.,TGTGCCAGCAGAGGGGGAAATGCAGGGAGTGAGCAGTTCTTC,CASRGGNAGSEQFF
TRBJ2-2,.,TRBV19,.,TGTGCCAGTAGTATACAGTCCGGGGGTATGTTTTTT,CASSIQSGGMFF
TRBJ2-7,.,TRBV7-7,.,TGTGCCAGCAGCTCCCGATTTGGAAGCTCCTACGAGCAGTACTTC,CASSSRFGSSYEQYF
TRBJ2-7,.,TRBV10-2,.,TGCGCCAGCACTCGGACGGAGGCCTACGAGCAGTACTTC,CASTRTEAYEQYF
TRBJ2-7,.,TRBV19,.,TGTGCCAGTAGTATACGGTCCCAGGACAGCTCCGCGCAGTACTTC,CASSIRSQDSSAQYF
TRBJ1-2,TRBD1,TRBV2,.,TGTGCCAGCAGTGTCCCGGGACAGGGAAGCTATGGCTACACCTTC,CASSVPGQGSYGYTF
TRBJ1-1,.,TRBV29-1,once,TGCAGCGTTTCTTCGGGTGGGACGAACACTGAAGCTTTCTTT,CSVSSGGTNTEAFF
TRBJ1-1,.,TRBV11-3,.,TGTGCCAGCAGCTTAGATCCGGGGTTTGGGGACACTGAAGCTTTCTTT,CASSLDPGFGDTEAFF
TRBJ1-1,TRBD1,TRBV7-2,.,TGTGCCAGCAGCTTAGTACAGGGGATGGGTCTGAACACTGAAGCTTTCTTT,CASSLVQGMGLNTEAFF
TRBJ1-5,.,TRBV10-1,.,TGCGCCAGCTTGGACGGGAGTTACTATAGCAATCAGCCCCAGCATTTT,CASLDGSYYSNQPQHF
TRBJ2-1,TRBD2,TRBV11-3,.,TGTGCCAGCAGCTTAGGCCTAGCGGGAGGGGCCTACAATGAGCAGTTCTTC,CASSLGLAGGAYNEQFF
TRBJ1-2,.,TRBV5-6,.,TGTGCCAGCAGCTCTTGGGATTCGGGCTACACCTTC,CASSSWDSGYTF
TRBJ2-7,TRBD2,TRBV11-3,few,TGTGCCAGCAGTTCCATATTAGCGGGACCCTACGAGCAGTACTTC,CASSSILAGPYEQYF
TRBJ2-7,.,TRBV7-2,.,TGTGCCAGCAGCCCTGTTTCCTACGAGCAGTACTTC,CASSPVSYEQYF
TRBJ2-1,.,TRBV6-5,.,TGTGCCAGCAGTTGGAGGGGTGAGCAGTTCTTC,CASSWRGEQFF
TRBJ2-2,TRBD1,TRBV18,.,TGTGCCAGCGATACAGGGGGCCCGAACACCGGGGAGCTGTTTTTT,CASDTGGPNTGELFF
TRBJ2-7,.,TRBV30,.,TGTGCCTGGGTACAGGGCCGGGAGCAGTACTTC,CAWVQGREQYF
TRBJ2-1,TRBD1,TRBV27,.,TGTGCCAGCAGTTTAGGCAGGGGGCCCGTCTCCTACAATGAGCAGTTCTTC,CASSLGRGPVSYNEQFF
TRBJ2-4,.,TRBV6-5,.,TGTGCCAGCAGTTCAGGGACTTCAAAAAACATTCAGTACTTC,CASSSGTSKNIQYF
TRBJ2-6,.,TRBV5-6,.,TGTGCCAGCAGCCCAGGGATCCGCTCTGGGGCCAACGTCCTGACTTTC,CASSPGIRSGANVLTF
TRBJ1-4,TRBD1,TRBV18,once,TGTGCCAGCTCACCCGGACAGGGTTTGAATGAAAAACTGTTTTTT,CASSPGQGLNEKLFF